The entry below gives a single T cell receptor beta chain sequence along with its context. Its antigen is unidentified. Stated treatment: approximately 9-day PBMC culture with coronavirus spike peptide pools or control peptides (ViraFEST assay). ViraFEST relied on peptide pools to expand antigen-specific T cells; the TCRs were sequenced afterward. Oncomine TCR Beta short-read sequencing was applied to DNA from cultured CD4+ T cells. Each CDR3 protein gets one entry after TCRdb re-called the PCR reads with MiXCR. The sample records fewer than 15,000 distinct CDR3 sequences, around 30% being singletons. These data belong to a study of vaccination and CD4 T cells after COVID-19. In the study overall: Stimuli were overlapping spike peptide pools of SARS-CoV-2 and three common cold coronaviruses (HCoV-NL63, HCoV-OC43, HCoV-229E).

Study outcomes and limitations: Median SARS-CoV-2-reactive clonotype numbers rose nonsignificantly, roughly 21 to 38. Vaccine-specific clones numbering 304 of 307 showed spike mono-reactivity in convalescent patients.

Germline loops: CDR1 ENHRY, CDR2 SYGVKD. This CDR3 contains 14 residues. Trimming took 9 bases from V and 1 from J, leaving 12 bases between them. The sample comprised cultured CD4+ T cells from blood. The clonotype was recovered from a human donor with COVID-19. The genes are TRBV10-3 and TRBJ2-2, with D perhaps TRBD1 (6 bases). CDR3 protein: CAMRGQLNTGELFF. As DNA, the CDR3 is TGTGCCATGCGAGGACAGCTGAACACCGGGGAGCTGTTTTTT.